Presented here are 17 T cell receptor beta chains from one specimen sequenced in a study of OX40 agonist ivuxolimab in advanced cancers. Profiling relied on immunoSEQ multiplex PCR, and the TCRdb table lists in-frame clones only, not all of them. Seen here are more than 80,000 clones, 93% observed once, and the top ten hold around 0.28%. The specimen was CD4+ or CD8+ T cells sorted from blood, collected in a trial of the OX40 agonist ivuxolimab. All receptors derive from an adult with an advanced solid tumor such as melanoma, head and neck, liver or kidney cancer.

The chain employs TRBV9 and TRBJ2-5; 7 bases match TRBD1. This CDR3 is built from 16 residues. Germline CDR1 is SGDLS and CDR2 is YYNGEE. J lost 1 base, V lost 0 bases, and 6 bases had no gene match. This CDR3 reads CASSVAADRAQETQYF. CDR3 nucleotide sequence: TGTGCCAGCAGCGTAGCGGCTGACAGGGCCCAAGAGACCCAGTACTTC. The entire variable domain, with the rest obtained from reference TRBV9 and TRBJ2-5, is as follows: DSGVTQTPKHLITATGQRVTLRCSPRSGDLSVYWYQQSLDQGLQFLIQYYNGEERAKGNILERFSAQQFPDLHSELNLSSLELGDSALYFCASSVAADRAQETQYFGPGTRLLVL.

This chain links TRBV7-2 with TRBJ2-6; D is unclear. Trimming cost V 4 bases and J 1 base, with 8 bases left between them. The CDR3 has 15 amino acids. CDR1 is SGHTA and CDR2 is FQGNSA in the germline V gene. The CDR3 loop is CASSSQYSGANVLTF. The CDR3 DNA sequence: TGTGCCAGCAGCTCACAGTATTCTGGGGCCAACGTCCTGACTTTC.

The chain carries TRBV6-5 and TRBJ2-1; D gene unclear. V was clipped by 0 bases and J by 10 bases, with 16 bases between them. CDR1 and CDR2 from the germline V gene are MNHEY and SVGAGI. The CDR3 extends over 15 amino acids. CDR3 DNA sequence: TGTGCCAGCAGTTACTCCCATACATATAAGCGAGAGCAGTTCTTC. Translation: CASSYSHTYKREQFF.

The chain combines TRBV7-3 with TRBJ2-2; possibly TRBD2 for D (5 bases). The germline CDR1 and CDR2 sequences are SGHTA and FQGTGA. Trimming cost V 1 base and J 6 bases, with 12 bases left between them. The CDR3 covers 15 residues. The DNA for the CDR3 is TGTGCCAGCAGCTTAAGGGCCGTCGGGGCCGGGGAGCTGTTTTTT. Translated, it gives CASSLRAVGAGELFF. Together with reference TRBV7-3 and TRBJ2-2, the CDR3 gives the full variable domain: GAGVSQTPSNKVTEKGKYVELRCDPISGHTALYWYRQSLGQGPEFLIYFQGTGAADDSGLPNDRFFAVRPEGSVSTLKIQRTERGDSAVYLCASSLRAVGAGELFFGEGSRLTVL.

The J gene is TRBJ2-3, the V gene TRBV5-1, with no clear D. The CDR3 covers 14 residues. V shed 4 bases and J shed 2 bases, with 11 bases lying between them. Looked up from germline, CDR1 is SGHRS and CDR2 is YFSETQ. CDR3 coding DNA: TGCGCCAGCAGCACCCCCGATTCCACAGATACGCAGTATTTT. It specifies CASSTPDSTDTQYF. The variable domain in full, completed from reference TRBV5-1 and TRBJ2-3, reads KAGVTQTPRYLIKTRGQQVTLSCSPISGHRSVSWYQQTPGQGLQFLFEYFSETQRNKGNFPGRFSGRQFSNSRSEMNVSTLELGDSALYLCASSTPDSTDTQYFGPGTRLTVL.

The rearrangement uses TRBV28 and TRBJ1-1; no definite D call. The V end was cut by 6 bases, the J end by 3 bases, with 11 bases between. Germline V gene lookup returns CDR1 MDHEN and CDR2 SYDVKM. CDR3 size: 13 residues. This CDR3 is CASRLVAHTEAFF. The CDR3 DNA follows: TGTGCCAGCAGATTGGTAGCCCACACTGAAGCTTTCTTT.

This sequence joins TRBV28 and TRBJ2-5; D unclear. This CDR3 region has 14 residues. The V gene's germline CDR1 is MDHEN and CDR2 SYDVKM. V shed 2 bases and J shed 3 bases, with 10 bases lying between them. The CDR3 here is CASSLPRVEETQYF. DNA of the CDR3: TGTGCCAGCAGTTTACCCCGGGTAGAAGAGACCCAGTACTTC.

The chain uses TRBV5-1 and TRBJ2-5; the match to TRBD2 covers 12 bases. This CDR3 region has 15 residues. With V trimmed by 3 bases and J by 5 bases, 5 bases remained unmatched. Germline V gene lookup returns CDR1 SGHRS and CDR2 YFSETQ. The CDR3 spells CASSWGLAGGETQYF. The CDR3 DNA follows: TGCGCCAGCAGCTGGGGACTAGCGGGCGGGGAGACCCAGTACTTC.

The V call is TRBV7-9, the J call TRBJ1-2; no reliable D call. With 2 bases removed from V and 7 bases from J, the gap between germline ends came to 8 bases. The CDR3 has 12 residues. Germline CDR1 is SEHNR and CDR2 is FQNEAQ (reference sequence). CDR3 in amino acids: CASSLHTSGYTF. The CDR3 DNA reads TGTGCCAGCAGCTTACATACGTCTGGCTACACCTTC.

The CDR3 here is CASGMGAEEKLFF. CDR3 nucleotides: TGTGCCAGCGGCATGGGGGCGGAGGAAAAACTGTTTTTT. The rearrangement joins TRBV28 to TRBJ1-4; tentative D call: TRBD1 (6 bases). This CDR3 contains 13 residues. The germline V gene has CDR1 MDHEN and CDR2 SYDVKM. Between the trimmed V and J ends, which lost 8 bases and 8 bases, there was a span of 15 bases.

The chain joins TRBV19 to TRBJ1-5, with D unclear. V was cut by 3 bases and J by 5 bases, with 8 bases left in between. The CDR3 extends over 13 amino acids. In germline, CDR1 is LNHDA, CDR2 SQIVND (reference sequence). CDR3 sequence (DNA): TGTGCCAGTAGTATTGAGAGGTATCAGCCCCAGCATTTT. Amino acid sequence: CASSIERYQPQHF.

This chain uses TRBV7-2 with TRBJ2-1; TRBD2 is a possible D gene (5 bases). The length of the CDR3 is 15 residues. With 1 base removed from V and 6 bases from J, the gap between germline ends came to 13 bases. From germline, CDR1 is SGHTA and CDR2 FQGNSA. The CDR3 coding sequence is TGTGCCAGCAGCTTAGACCGGGGTGGTTTCAATGAGCAGTTCTTC. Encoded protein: CASSLDRGGFNEQFF.

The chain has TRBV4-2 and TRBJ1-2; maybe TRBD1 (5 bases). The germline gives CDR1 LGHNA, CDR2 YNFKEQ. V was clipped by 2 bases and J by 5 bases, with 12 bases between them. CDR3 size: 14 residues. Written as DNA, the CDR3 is TGTGCCAGCAGCCAATTACAGGATGGGTATGGCTACACCTTC. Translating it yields CASSQLQDGYGYTF.

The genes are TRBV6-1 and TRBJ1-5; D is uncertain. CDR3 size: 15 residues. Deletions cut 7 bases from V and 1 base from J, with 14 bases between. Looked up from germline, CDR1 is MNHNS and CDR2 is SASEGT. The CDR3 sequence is CASTESQPSNQPQHF. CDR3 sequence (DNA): TGTGCCAGCACCGAGTCCCAGCCGAGCAATCAGCCCCAGCATTTT.

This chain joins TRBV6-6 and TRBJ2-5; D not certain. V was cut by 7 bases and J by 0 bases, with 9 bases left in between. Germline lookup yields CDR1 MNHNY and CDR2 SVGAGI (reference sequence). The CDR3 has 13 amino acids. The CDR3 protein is CASKIRNQETQYF. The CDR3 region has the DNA TGTGCCAGCAAGATACGGAACCAAGAGACCCAGTACTTC.

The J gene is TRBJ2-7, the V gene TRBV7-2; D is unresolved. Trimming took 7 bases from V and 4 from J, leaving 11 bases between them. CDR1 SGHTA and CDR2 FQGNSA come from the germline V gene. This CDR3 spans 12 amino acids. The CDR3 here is CASTPIGYEQYF. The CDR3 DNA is TGTGCCAGCACCCCGATTGGGTACGAGCAGTACTTC.

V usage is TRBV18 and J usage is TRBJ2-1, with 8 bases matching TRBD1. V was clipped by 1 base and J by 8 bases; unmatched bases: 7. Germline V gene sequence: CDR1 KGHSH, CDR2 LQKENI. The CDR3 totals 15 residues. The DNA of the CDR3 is TGTGCCAGCTCACCACGGACAGGGAGTCAGGATGAGCAGTTCTTC. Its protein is CASSPRTGSQDEQFF.